The sequence of this TCR beta chain was determined in a study of blood T cell repertoires in COVID-19. This clone has a handful of counts. Generated by immunoSEQ multiplex PCR, the TCRdb table keeps only in-frame clones and is missing some. Here the sample spans tens of thousands of clones, roughly 89% being singletons. There are 17 residues in the CDR3. Per germline, CDR1 LGHNT and CDR2 FRNRAP. Between the trimmed V and J ends, which lost 7 bases and 0 bases, there was a span of 20 bases. The sample consisted of peripheral blood. The V gene is TRBV12-5, the J gene TRBJ2-3; TRBD2 might be the D (6 bases). The receptor comes from a man aged 55 to 70 with COVID-19, enrolled during active disease. This CDR3 reads CASARTDGRLSTDTQYF. The CDR3 region has the DNA TGTGCTAGTGCCCGAACCGACGGGAGACTTAGCACAGATACGCAGTATTTT.